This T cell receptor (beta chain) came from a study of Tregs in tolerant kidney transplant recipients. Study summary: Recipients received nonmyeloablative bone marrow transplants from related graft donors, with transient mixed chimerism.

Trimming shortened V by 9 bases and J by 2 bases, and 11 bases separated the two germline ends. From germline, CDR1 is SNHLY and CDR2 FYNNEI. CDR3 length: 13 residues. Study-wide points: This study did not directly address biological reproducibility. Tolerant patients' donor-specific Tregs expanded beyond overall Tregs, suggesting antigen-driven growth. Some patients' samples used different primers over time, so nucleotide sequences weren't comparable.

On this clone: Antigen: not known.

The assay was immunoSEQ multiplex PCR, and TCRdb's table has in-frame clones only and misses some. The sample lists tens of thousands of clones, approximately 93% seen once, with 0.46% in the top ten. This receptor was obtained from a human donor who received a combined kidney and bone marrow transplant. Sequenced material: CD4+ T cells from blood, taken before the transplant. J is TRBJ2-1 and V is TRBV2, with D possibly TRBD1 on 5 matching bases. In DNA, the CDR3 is TGTGCCAGTACAGGACAACCCTACAATGAGCAGTTCTTC. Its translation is CASTGQPYNEQFF. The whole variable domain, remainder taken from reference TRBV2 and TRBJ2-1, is EPEVTQTPSHQVTQMGQEVILRCVPISNHLYFYWYRQILGQKVEFLVSFYNNEISEKSEIFDDQFSVERPDGSNFTLKIRSTKLEDSAMYFCASTGQPYNEQFFGPGTRLTVL.